The 27 T cell receptor beta chains given below trace back to one sample, sequenced in a study of T cell clones after liver transplantation. The table came from immunoSEQ multiplex PCR; TCRdb's copy has only in-frame clones and leaves some out. The sample carries 45,000 to 60,000 clones, about nine tenths recorded once. Sample: CD8+ T cells from blood, taken 12 months after liver transplant. The receptors were gathered from a human patient who received a liver transplant. Some of the T cells may derive from the graft donor.

The chain employs TRBV4-1 and TRBJ1-2, with D tentatively TRBD1 (5 bases). CDR1 is MGHRA, CDR2 YSYEKL, per germline. The ends were cut back, 0 bases at V and 5 bases at J, with 16 bases in the middle. The CDR3 runs 16 residues. As DNA, the CDR3 is TGCGCCAGCAGCCAAGATAGGGCAGGGAGAAAATATGGCTACACCTTC. The encoded protein is CASSQDRAGRKYGYTF.

The chain carries TRBV15 and TRBJ2-5, with TRBD1 identical over 7 bases. The V gene's germline CDR1 is LNHNV and CDR2 YYDKDF (reference sequence). V gave up 0 bases and J gave up 3 bases; unmatched junction bases: 7. This CDR3 is built from 16 residues. The CDR3 here is CATSRDWGRGKETQYF. DNA for the CDR3: TGTGCCACCAGCAGAGATTGGGGCAGGGGGAAAGAGACCCAGTACTTC.

This rearrangement joins TRBV5-4 to TRBJ2-7; D is perhaps TRBD1 or TRBD2 (5 bases each). Trimming removed 2 bases from V and 0 bases from J, with 15 bases in between. The CDR3 is 16 amino acids. Germline CDR1 is SGHNT and CDR2 is YYREEE (reference sequence). The DNA for the CDR3 is TGTGCCAGCAGCTTATGGGACGGCTCGAGCTCCTACGAGCAGTACTTC. This encodes CASSLWDGSSSYEQYF.

The chain couples TRBV21-1 to TRBJ2-3. TRBV21-1 is an annotated pseudogene. This CDR3 is 18 amino acids long. The CDR3 protein is CASSKKVLRVLLTDTQYF. The CDR3 DNA is TGTGCCAGCAGCAAAAAGGTCCTTAGGGTTTTACTAACAGATACGCAGTATTTT.

CDR3 in DNA: TGCGCCAGCAGCCAAGGATGGGGCAATCAGCCCCAGCATTTT. This gives the protein CASSQGWGNQPQHF. The chain is built from TRBV4-1 and TRBJ1-5; the D is unclear. CDR3 length: 14 residues. The germline V gene encodes CDR1 MGHRA and CDR2 YSYEKL. The V end lost 1 base, the J end lost 2 bases, and 6 bases lay between the germline ends.

V usage is TRBV27 and J usage is TRBJ2-7; D is uncertain. There are 15 residues in the CDR3. Trimming removed 3 bases from V and 0 bases from J, with 12 bases in between. Germline-derived CDR1 and CDR2 are MNHEY and SMNVEV (reference sequence). The CDR3 sequence is CASSFLPPLSYEQYF. In DNA, the CDR3 is TGTGCCAGCAGTTTCCTCCCACCCCTCTCCTACGAGCAGTACTTC.

The chain is built from TRBV5-1 and TRBJ1-2; a weak D match, TRBD1 (6 bases). The CDR3 length is 15 residues. Germline CDR1 reads SGHRS; CDR2 reads YFSETQ. Deletions cut 1 base from V and 3 bases from J, with 13 bases between. CDR3 bases: TGCGCCAGCAGCTTGTATGGGGGGCCTGACTATGGCTACACCTTC. Encoded protein: CASSLYGGPDYGYTF.

This chain uses TRBV9 with TRBJ2-5; 8 bases agree with TRBD2. V lost 0 bases to trimming and J lost 5 bases; unmatched junction nucleotides: 9. CDR3 length equals 16 residues. Germline V CDR1 and CDR2: SGDLS, YYNGEE. CDR3 in DNA: TGTGCCAGCAGCGTAGTGAGTAGCGGGACTCTGGAGACCCAGTACTTC. This sequence encodes CASSVVSSGTLETQYF.

V and J are TRBV5-1 and TRBJ2-7; a possible D gene is TRBD1 (6 bases). The CDR3 contains 13 residues. Trimming shortened V by 4 bases and J by 3 bases, and 11 bases separated the two germline ends. Looked up from germline, CDR1 is SGHRS and CDR2 is YFSETQ. CDR3 amino acids: CASSRGQYYEQYF. The CDR3 coding sequence is TGCGCCAGCAGCAGAGGACAGTACTACGAGCAGTACTTC. Full variable domain (rest looked up from reference TRBV5-1 and TRBJ2-7): KAGVTQTPRYLIKTRGQQVTLSCSPISGHRSVSWYQQTPGQGLQFLFEYFSETQRNKGNFPGRFSGRQFSNSRSEMNVSTLELGDSALYLCASSRGQYYEQYFGPGTRLTVT.

This sequence joins TRBV12-5 and TRBJ1-2, with 7 bases that match TRBD1. V was clipped by 5 bases and J by 6 bases; unmatched bases: 3. Germline CDR1 reads LGHNT; CDR2 reads FRNRAP. The CDR3 spans 12 residues. The CDR3 nucleotides are TGTGCTAGTGGTCCCGACAGGGATGGCTACACCTTC. Protein: CASGPDRDGYTF.

The rearrangement joins TRBV30 to TRBJ2-5; 12 nucleotides agree with TRBD2. The CDR3 runs to 17 residues. Trimming removed 4 bases from V and 4 bases from J; junction bases left unmatched: 13. From germline, CDR1 is GTSNPN and CDR2 SVGIG (reference sequence). The CDR3 DNA reads TGTGCCTGGATGGACCTCGGACTAGCGGGACCGAGAGAGACCCAGTACTTC. Protein sequence: CAWMDLGLAGPRETQYF.

The genes are TRBV7-9 and TRBJ2-1, with a tentative D call TRBD1 (5 bases). V was trimmed by 5 bases and J by 7 bases, leaving 9 bases between them. In germline, CDR1 is SEHNR, CDR2 FQNEAQ (reference sequence). This CDR3 is built from 12 residues. The DNA for the CDR3 is TGTGCCAGCAGCAATGGGGCGAATGAGCAGTTCTTC. Its protein is CASSNGANEQFF.

The chain's CDR3 is CATATSGSGNEQFF. The CDR3, as DNA: TGTGCCACCGCGACTAGCGGGAGTGGGAATGAGCAGTTCTTC. The chain has TRBV19 and TRBJ2-1; 12 positions match TRBD2. This CDR3 has 14 residues. V shed 10 bases and J 7 bases; nucleotides not matched to a gene: 8. CDR1 is LNHDA, CDR2 SQIVND, per germline (reference sequence).

This rearrangement joins TRBV9 to TRBJ2-5; a possible D gene is TRBD1 (5 bases). CDR1 is SGDLS and CDR2 is YYNGEE in the germline V gene. The V and J ends lost 0 bases and 4 bases respectively, with 19 bases between them. The CDR3 is 17 amino acids. The DNA for the CDR3 is TGTGCCAGCAGCGTAGGGCAGGGAATGGGGTATGGAGAGACCCAGTACTTC. Protein product: CASSVGQGMGYGETQYF.

The chain's CDR3 is CASSSSGRAVDEQFF. CDR3 bases: TGTGCCAGCAGTTCTAGCGGGAGGGCCGTAGATGAGCAGTTCTTC. V is TRBV7-9 and J is TRBJ2-1, with TRBD2 matching 12 bases. V dropped 6 bases and J dropped 8; count of bases not matched to a gene: 8. This CDR3 is built from 15 residues. Germline loops: CDR1 SEHNR, CDR2 FQNEAQ (reference sequence).

CDR3 sequence (DNA): TGCGCCAGCAGCTTAACGTCTTTAGGAGAGACCCAGTACTTC. Translating gives CASSLTSLGETQYF. The chain employs TRBV5-1 and TRBJ2-5, with unresolved D. The CDR3 is made up of 14 amino acids. Germline assignment: CDR1 SGHRS and CDR2 YFSETQ. Between the trimmed V and J ends, which lost 2 bases and 4 bases, there was a span of 12 bases.

The V and J genes are TRBV19 and TRBJ1-1; D is unclear. Looked up from germline, CDR1 is LNHDA and CDR2 is SQIVND (reference sequence). This CDR3 comprises 12 residues. The V end was cut by 6 bases, the J end by 7 bases, with 12 bases between. CDR3 sequence reads: CASSPGSLEAFF. The CDR3, as DNA: TGTGCCAGTAGCCCGGGATCTCTTGAAGCTTTCTTT.

The table lists this clone with a count of one. Other nucleotide sequences in the sample specify the same CDR3. The V gene is TRBV19, the J gene TRBJ1-3; a weak D match, TRBD1 (5 bases). Trimming cost V 3 bases and J 2 bases, with 8 bases left between them. This CDR3 spans 14 amino acids. CDR1 and CDR2 from the germline V gene are LNHDA and SQIVND (reference sequence). Here the CDR3 reads CASSIGGAGNTIYF. DNA for the CDR3: TGTGCCAGTAGTATCGGGGGGGCTGGAAACACCATATATTTT. The entire variable domain, with the rest obtained from reference TRBV19 and TRBJ1-3, is as follows: DGGITQSPKYLFRKEGQNVTLSCEQNLNHDAMYWYRQDPGQGLRLIYYSQIVNDFQKGDIAEGYSVSREKKESFPLTVTSAQKNPTAFYLCASSIGGAGNTIYFGEGSWLTVV.

This sequence joins TRBV27 and TRBJ1-1, with D possibly matching TRBD1 (5 bases). Germline CDR1 and CDR2: MNHEY and SMNVEV (reference sequence). V was shortened by 3 bases and J by 1 base, with 9 bases between the two germline ends. This CDR3 is built from 14 residues. CDR3 DNA: TGTGCCAGCAGTTTGGGTCAGGGGAACACTGAAGCTTTCTTT. This translates into CASSLGQGNTEAFF.

V is TRBV19 and J is TRBJ2-1; 13 nucleotides align to TRBD2. This CDR3 has 15 residues. V gave up 5 bases and J gave up 9 bases; unmatched junction bases: 7. Germline CDR1 is LNHDA and CDR2 is SQIVND (reference sequence). Written as DNA, the CDR3 is TGTGCCAGTAGTTCCGGGACTAGCGGGATCAGTGAGCAGTTCTTC. Its protein is CASSSGTSGISEQFF.

In regard to this clone: An end of the junction does not agree with germline; a read error may underlie this. The chain couples TRBV5-1 to TRBJ2-1; perhaps D is TRBD1 or TRBD2 (5 bases each). The CDR3 covers 16 residues. CDR1 is SGHRS and CDR2 is YFSETQ in the germline V gene. The CDR3 bases are TGCGCCAGCACCTTGCCGTGGGACCCGCAAATCAATGAGCAGTTCTTC. This encodes CASTLPWDPQINEQFF. The entire variable domain, with the rest obtained from reference TRBV5-1 and TRBJ2-1, is as follows: KAGVTQTPRYLIKTRGQQVTLSCSPISGHRSVSWYQQTPGQGLQFLFEYFSETQRNKGNFPGRFSGRQFSNSRSEMNVSTLELGDSALYLCASTLPWDPQINEQFFGPGTRLTVL.

This clone showed up just a few times. This sequence joins TRBV10-3 and TRBJ1-2; D remains unclear. The CDR3 is made up of 13 amino acids. CDR1 is ENHRY, CDR2 SYGVKD, per germline. Trimming removed 3 bases from V and 4 bases from J, with 9 bases in between. The CDR3 DNA is TGTGCCATCAGTGAAAGCCAGATCTATGGCTACACCTTC. The encoded protein is CAISESQIYGYTF.

The genes are TRBV19 and TRBJ2-7; the match to TRBD2 covers 8 bases. The CDR3 contains 16 residues. Germline values: CDR1 LNHDA, CDR2 SQIVND (reference sequence). V was clipped by 3 bases and J by 4 bases; unmatched bases: 11. This chain's CDR3 is CASSITSGEVGYEQYF. The CDR3 bases are TGTGCCAGTAGTATCACTAGCGGAGAGGTAGGTTACGAGCAGTACTTC.

Written as DNA, the CDR3 is TGTGCCAGCAGCATAGAACAGGGGATCGGGCCTAATGAGCAGTTCTTC. It yields the protein CASSIEQGIGPNEQFF. V gene TRBV7-9 combines with J gene TRBJ2-1, with TRBD1 identical over 7 bases. The CDR3 length is 16 residues. V lost 5 bases, J lost 7 bases, and 14 bases stayed unmatched. CDR1 SEHNR and CDR2 FQNEAQ come from the germline V gene (reference sequence).

This clone came up once. The J gene is TRBJ2-5, the V gene TRBV10-2; D is possibly TRBD1 (6 bases). The CDR3 runs 14 residues. In germline, CDR1 is WSHSY, CDR2 SAAADI. V was trimmed by 4 bases and J by 5 bases, leaving 14 bases between them. The CDR3 bases are TGCGCCAGCAGTGCGGTGGGAGACAGGGAGACCCAGTACTTC. Translated: CASSAVGDRETQYF.

In regard to this clone: This sample also contains other DNA sequences that code for the same CDR3. The chain combines TRBV27 with TRBJ1-2, with a tentative D call TRBD1 (6 bases). V shed 0 bases and J shed 6 bases, with 14 bases lying between them. The CDR3 is made up of 15 amino acids. Looked up from germline, CDR1 is MNHEY and CDR2 is SMNVEV (reference sequence). This CDR3 is CASSLSRGGADGYTF. CDR3 nucleotide sequence: TGTGCCAGCAGTTTATCGAGGGGGGGGGCGGATGGCTACACCTTC.

The V call is TRBV4-1, the J call TRBJ2-7; tentative D call: TRBD1 (5 bases). The V end lost 0 bases, the J end lost 4 bases, and 16 bases lay between the germline ends. CDR1 and CDR2 (germline): MGHRA, YSYEKL. The CDR3 is made up of 16 amino acids. The CDR3 bases are TGCGCCAGCAGCCAAGATTGGAGACCCCCAGGGTACGAGCAGTACTTC. It is translated as CASSQDWRPPGYEQYF.